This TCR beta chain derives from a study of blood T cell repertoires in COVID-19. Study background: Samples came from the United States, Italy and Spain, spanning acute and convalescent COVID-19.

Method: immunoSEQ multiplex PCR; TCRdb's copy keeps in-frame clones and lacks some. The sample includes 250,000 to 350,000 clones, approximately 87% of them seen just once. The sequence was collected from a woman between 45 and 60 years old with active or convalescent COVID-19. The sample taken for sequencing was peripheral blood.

The CDR3 nucleotides read TGCGCCAGCAGCCTTATAGCGGGAGGGGTCTACGAGCAGTACTTC. This translates into CASSLIAGGVYEQYF. The V gene is TRBV4-1, the J gene TRBJ2-7, with TRBD2 matching 11 bases. Germline V gene sequence: CDR1 MGHRA, CDR2 YSYEKL. CDR3 size: 15 residues. The junction had 5 bases not matched to a gene; V was cut back by 4 bases and J by 3 bases.